Listed here are 3 T cell receptor beta chains from one sample, sequenced in a study of tumor and adjacent non-tumor tissue in lung cancer. No cell sorting was done before RNA was extracted from the tissue. A modified ARM-PCR protocol with three rounds of nested PCR amplified TCRbeta. Each CDR3 protein is one row after TCRdb ran MiXCR on the multiplex PCR reads. Of around 200,000 distinct CDR3 sequences listed, about 71% are singletons. Material: lung tumor tissue. These receptors all come from a man in his 60s with non-small cell lung cancer.

On this clonotype: The conserved closing phenylalanine or tryptophan is absent in this CDR3, likely reflecting a read error. The genes are TRBV5-1 and TRBJ2-5; possible D gene TRBD1, 6 bases. Germline V lookup: CDR1 SGHRS, CDR2 YFSETQ. Trimming cost V 5 bases and J 5 bases, with 19 bases left between them. CDR3 size: 15 residues. The CDR3 region is CASSSPGQGFETQYL. The CDR3 DNA sequence: TGCGCCAGCAGTTCTCCGGGTCAGGGGTTTGAGACCCAGTACCTC.

This clonotype has ten or more counts. The chain employs TRBV20-1 and TRBJ2-1, with TRBD2 identical over 8 bases. Looked up from germline, CDR1 is DFQATT and CDR2 is SNEGSKA (reference sequence). The CDR3 length is 14 residues. The V segment lost 1 base and the J segment 8 bases; nucleotides outside the gene matches: 7. The CDR3 region is CSARAGGSWDEQFF. The CDR3 DNA is TGCAGTGCTAGAGCGGGGGGGAGCTGGGATGAGCAGTTCTTC.

This clonotype is medium-sized by share. The V call is TRBV11-3, the J call TRBJ2-7; D gene unclear. The CDR3 has 12 residues. V lost 3 bases and J lost 12, with 15 bases in between. Germline values: CDR1 SGHNT, CDR2 YENEEA. The CDR3 here is CASSLGLVEMYF. In DNA form, the CDR3 reads TGTGCCAGCAGCTTGGGGTTAGTTGAGATGTACTTC.